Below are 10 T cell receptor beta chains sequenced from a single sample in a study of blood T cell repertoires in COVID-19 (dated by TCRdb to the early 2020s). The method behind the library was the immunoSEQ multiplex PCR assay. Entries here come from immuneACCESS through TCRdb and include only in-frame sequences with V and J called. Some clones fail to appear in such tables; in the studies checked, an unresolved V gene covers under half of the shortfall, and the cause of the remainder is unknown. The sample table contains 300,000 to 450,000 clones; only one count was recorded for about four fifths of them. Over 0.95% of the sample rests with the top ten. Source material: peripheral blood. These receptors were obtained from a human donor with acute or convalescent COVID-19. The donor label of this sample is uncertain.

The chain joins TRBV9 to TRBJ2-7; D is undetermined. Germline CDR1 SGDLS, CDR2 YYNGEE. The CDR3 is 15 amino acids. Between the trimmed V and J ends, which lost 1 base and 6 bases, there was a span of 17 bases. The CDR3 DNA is TGTGCCAGCAGCGTATCGTGGGCGCGAAGCTCCGAGCAGTACTTC. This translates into CASSVSWARSSEQYF.

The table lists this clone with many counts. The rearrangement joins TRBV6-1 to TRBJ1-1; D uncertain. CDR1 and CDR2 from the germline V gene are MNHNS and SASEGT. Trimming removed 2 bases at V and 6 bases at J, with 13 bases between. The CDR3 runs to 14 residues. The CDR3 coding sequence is TGTGCCAGCAGTGAAACAGTGGCAGGTGCTGAAGCTTTCTTT. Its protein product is CASSETVAGAEAFF.

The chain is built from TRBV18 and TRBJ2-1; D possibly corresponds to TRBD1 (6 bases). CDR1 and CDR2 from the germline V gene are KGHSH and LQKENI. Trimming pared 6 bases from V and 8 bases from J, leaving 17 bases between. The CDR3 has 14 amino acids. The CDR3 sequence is CASSLKTGTYEQFF. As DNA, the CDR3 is TGTGCCAGCTCCCTGAAAACGGGGACATATGAGCAGTTCTTC.

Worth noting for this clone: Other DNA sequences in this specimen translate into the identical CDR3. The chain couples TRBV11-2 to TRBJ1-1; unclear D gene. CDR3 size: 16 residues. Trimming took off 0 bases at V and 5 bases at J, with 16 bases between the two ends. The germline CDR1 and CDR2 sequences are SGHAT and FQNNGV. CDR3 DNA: TGTGCCAGCAGCTTAGATCCCCGGGGAGGGAATACTGAAGCTTTCTTT. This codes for CASSLDPRGGNTEAFF. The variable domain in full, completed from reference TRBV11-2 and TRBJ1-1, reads EAGVAQSPRYKIIEKRQSVAFWCNPISGHATLYWYQQILGQGPKLLIQFQNNGVVDDSQLPKDRFSAERLKGVDSTLKIQPAKLEDSAVYLCASSLDPRGGNTEAFFGQGTRLTVV.

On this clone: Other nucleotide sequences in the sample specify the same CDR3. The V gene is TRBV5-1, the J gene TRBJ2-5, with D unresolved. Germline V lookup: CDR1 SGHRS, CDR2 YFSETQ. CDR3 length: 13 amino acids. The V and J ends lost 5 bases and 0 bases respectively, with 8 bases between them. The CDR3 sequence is CASSLADQETQYF. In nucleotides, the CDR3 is TGCGCCAGCAGTCTGGCGGACCAAGAGACCCAGTACTTC.

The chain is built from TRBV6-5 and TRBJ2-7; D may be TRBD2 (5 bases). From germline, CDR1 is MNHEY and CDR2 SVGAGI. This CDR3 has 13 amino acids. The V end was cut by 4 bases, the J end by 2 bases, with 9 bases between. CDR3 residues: CASSSGITYEQYF. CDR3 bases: TGTGCCAGCAGTTCGGGGATAACCTACGAGCAGTACTTC.

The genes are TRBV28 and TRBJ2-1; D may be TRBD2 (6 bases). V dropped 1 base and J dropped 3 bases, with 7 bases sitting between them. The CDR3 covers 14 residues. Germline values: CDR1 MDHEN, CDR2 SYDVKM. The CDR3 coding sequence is TGTGCCAGCAGTTTATTGCGGGACTACAATGAGCAGTTCTTC. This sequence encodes CASSLLRDYNEQFF.

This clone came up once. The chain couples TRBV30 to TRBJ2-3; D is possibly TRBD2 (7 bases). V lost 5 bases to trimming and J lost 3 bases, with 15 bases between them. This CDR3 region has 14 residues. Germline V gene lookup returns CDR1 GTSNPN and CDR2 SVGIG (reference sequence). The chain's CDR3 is CAWGRGGMTDTQYF. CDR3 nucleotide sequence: TGTGCCTGGGGCCGCGGGGGCATGACAGATACGCAGTATTTT.

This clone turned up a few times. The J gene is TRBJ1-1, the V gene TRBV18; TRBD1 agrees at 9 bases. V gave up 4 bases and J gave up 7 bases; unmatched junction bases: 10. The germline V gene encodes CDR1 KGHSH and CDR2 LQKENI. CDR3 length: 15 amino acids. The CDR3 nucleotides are TGTGCCAGCTCACTCGCTCGGACAGGGGATCTTGAAGCTTTCTTT. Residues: CASSLARTGDLEAFF.

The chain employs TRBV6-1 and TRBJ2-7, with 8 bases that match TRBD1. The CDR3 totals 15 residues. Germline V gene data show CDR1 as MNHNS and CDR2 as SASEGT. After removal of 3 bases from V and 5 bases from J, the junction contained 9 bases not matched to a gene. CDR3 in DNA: TGTGCCAGCAGTGACAGGACAGGGTTGAAGGACGAGCAGTACTTC. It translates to CASSDRTGLKDEQYF.